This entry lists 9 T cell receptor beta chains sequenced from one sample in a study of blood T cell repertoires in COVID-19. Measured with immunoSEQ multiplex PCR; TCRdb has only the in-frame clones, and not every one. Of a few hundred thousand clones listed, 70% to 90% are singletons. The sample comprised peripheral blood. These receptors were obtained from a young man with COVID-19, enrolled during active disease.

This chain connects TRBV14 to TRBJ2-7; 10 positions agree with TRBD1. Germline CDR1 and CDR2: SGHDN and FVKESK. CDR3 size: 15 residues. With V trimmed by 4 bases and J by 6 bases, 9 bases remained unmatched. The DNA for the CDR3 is TGTGCCAGCAGCCGCACGGACAGGGGGGGTCGCGAGCAGTACTTC. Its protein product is CASSRTDRGGREQYF.

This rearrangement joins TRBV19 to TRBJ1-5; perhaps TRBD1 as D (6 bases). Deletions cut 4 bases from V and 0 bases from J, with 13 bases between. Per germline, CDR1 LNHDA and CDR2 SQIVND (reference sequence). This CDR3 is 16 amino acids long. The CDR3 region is CASSRDTQPSNQPQHF. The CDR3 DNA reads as TGTGCCAGTAGTAGGGACACCCAACCTAGCAATCAGCCCCAGCATTTT.

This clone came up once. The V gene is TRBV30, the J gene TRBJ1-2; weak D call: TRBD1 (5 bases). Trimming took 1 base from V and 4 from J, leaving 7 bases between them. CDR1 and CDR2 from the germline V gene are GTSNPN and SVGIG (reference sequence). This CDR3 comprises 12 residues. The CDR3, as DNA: TGTGCCTGGAGTGGACAGCTCTATGGCTACACCTTC. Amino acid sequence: CAWSGQLYGYTF.

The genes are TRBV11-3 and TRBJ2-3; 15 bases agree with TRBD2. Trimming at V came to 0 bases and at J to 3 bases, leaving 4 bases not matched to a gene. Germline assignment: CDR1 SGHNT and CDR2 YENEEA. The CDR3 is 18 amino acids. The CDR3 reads CASSLESGTSGRTDTQYF. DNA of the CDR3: TGTGCCAGCAGCTTAGAGAGTGGGACTAGCGGGAGGACAGATACGCAGTATTTT.

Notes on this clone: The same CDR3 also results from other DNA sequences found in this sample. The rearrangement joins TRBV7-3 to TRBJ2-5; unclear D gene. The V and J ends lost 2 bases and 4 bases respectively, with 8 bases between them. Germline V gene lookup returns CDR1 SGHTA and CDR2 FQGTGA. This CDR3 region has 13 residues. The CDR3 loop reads CASSLGPGETQYF. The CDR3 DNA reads TGTGCCAGCAGCTTAGGTCCCGGAGAGACCCAGTACTTC. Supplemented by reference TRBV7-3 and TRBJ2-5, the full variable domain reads GAGVSQTPSNKVTEKGKYVELRCDPISGHTALYWYRQSLGQGPEFLIYFQGTGAADDSGLPNDRFFAVRPEGSVSTLKIQRTERGDSAVYLCASSLGPGETQYFGPGTRLLVL.

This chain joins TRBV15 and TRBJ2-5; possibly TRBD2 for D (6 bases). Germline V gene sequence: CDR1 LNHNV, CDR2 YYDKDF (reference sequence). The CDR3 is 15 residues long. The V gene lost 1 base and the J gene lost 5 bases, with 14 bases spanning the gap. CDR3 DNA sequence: TGTGCCACCAGCAGAGGGGGGGTTTTTGGGGAGACCCAGTACTTC. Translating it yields CATSRGGVFGETQYF.

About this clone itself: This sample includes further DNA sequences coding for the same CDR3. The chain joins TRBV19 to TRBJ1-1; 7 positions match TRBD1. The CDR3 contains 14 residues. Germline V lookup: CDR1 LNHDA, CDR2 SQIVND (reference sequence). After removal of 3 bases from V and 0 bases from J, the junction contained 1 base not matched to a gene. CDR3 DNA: TGTGCCAGTAGTATGACAGGGCTGAACACTGAAGCTTTCTTT. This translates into CASSMTGLNTEAFF.

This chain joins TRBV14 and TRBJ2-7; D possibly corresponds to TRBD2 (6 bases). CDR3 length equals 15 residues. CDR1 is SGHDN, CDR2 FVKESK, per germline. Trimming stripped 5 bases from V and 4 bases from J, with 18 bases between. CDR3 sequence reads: CASSFGPGLFYEQYF. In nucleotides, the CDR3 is TGTGCCAGCAGCTTTGGTCCGGGACTTTTTTACGAGCAGTACTTC.

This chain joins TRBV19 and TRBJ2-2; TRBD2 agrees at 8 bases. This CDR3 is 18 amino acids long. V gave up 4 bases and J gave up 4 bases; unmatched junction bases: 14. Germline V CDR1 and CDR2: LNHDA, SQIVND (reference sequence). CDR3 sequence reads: CASSRKREIRFGTGELFF. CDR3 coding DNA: TGTGCCAGTAGTAGGAAGCGGGAGATCCGGTTTGGCACCGGGGAGCTGTTTTTT. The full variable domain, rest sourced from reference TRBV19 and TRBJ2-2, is DGGITQSPKYLFRKEGQNVTLSCEQNLNHDAMYWYRQDPGQGLRLIYYSQIVNDFQKGDIAEGYSVSREKKESFPLTVTSAQKNPTAFYLCASSRKREIRFGTGELFFGEGSRLTVL.